This T cell receptor (beta chain) was profiled in a study of cytomegalovirus exposure and HLA in healthy donors. Study-wide results and limits: V- and J-gene trimming of TCR beta was linked (in a later analysis) to a missense DCLRE1C variant.

The PCR had 60 Vbeta and 13 Jbeta primers. Here immunoSEQ multiplex PCR was the method, and the copy in TCRdb shows in-frame clones only, minus some. The repertoire holds about 98,000 clones, with roughly 81% as singletons. Concerning this clone itself: As yet, its antigen is unknown.

V lost 3 bases to trimming and J lost 1 base, with 15 bases between them. This CDR3 is 16 amino acids long. Looked up from germline, CDR1 is KGHSH and CDR2 is LQKENI. The sample was PBMCs. The source of this sequence is a man between 35 and 55 years old in good health and CMV-seronegative. The gene calls are TRBV18 and TRBJ1-1; a weak D match, TRBD1 (6 bases). As DNA, the CDR3 is TGTGCCAGCTCACCGACCCGCGGACAGCAGAACACTGAAGCTTTCTTT. It yields the protein CASSPTRGQQNTEAFF. Looking up the rest from reference TRBV18 and TRBJ1-1 gives the full variable domain: NAGVMQNPRHLVRRRGQEARLRCSPMKGHSHVYWYRQLPEEGLKFMVYLQKENIIDESGMPKERFSAEFPKEGPSILRIQQVVRGDSAAYFCASSPTRGQQNTEAFFGQGTRLTVV.